This TCR beta chain was captured in a study of early T cells in non-severe SARS-CoV-2 infection. The CDR3 extends over 15 amino acids. CDR1 and CDR2 from the germline V gene are SEHNR and FQNEAQ (reference sequence). Germline trimming cut 4 bases from V and 6 bases from J; bases unmatched to any gene: 10. Using its own MiXCR run on the 5' RACE reads, TCRdb lists one record per CDR3 protein. The sample has more than 50,000 distinct CDR3 sequences, 5.6% seen once. This clonotype showed up just a few times. The sample comprised whole blood. The clonotype comes from an adult who was a healthcare worker with PCR-confirmed SARS-CoV-2 infection or an uninfected control (not recorded which). This rearrangement joins TRBV7-9 to TRBJ1-1, with 8 bases aligning to TRBD1. CDR3 sequence reads: CASSSLQGGIPEAFF. The DNA for the CDR3 is TGTGCCAGCAGCTCGCTACAGGGGGGGATCCCTGAAGCTTTCTTT.